One and the same sample provided the 9 T cell receptor beta chains below, sequenced in a study of blood T cell repertoires in COVID-19. Method: immunoSEQ multiplex PCR; TCRdb's copy keeps in-frame clones and lacks some. The sample records 390,000 or so clones, roughly 90% being singletons. The sequencing sample was made of peripheral blood. The receptors shown here come from a woman under 40 with active or convalescent COVID-19.

The rearrangement joins TRBV29-1 to TRBJ1-6; D may be TRBD1 (6 bases). The CDR3 spans 13 residues. Trimming cost V 7 bases and J 8 bases, with 15 bases left between them. The germline V gene encodes CDR1 SQVTM and CDR2 ANQGSEA. The CDR3 region has the DNA TGCAGCGCCCGTCAGGGGACGGATTCACCCCTCCACTTT. Protein sequence: CSARQGTDSPLHF.

This clone showed up just a few times. The genes are TRBV7-6 and TRBJ2-3; 10 positions match TRBD2. This CDR3 comprises 15 residues. V lost 4 bases, J lost 6 bases, and 7 bases stayed unmatched. Germline CDR1 is SGHVS and CDR2 is FNYEAQ. Here the CDR3 DNA reads TGTGCCAGCAGCTCGACTAGCGGGCCCTGGGATACGCAGTATTTT. This encodes CASSSTSGPWDTQYF.

This sequence joins TRBV19 and TRBJ1-5; a possible D gene is TRBD1 (5 bases). CDR3 length: 13 amino acids. The germline V gene encodes CDR1 LNHDA and CDR2 SQIVND (reference sequence). Trimming took 7 bases from V and 6 from J, leaving 13 bases between them. The CDR3 bases are TGTGCCAGTACTTATCAGGGAAGTCAGCCCCAGCATTTT. Translation gives CASTYQGSQPQHF.

The chain links TRBV5-5 to TRBJ2-7, with D maybe TRBD1 (7 bases). The V end lost 0 bases, the J end lost 3 bases, and 13 bases lay between the germline ends. CDR1 is SGHKS, CDR2 YYEKEE, per germline (reference sequence). This CDR3 has 15 amino acids. The CDR3 nucleotides are TGTGCCAGCAGCTTGGTGGCAGGGGGAGGCTACGAGCAGTACTTC. Protein product: CASSLVAGGGYEQYF.

The chain combines TRBV6-1 with TRBJ1-5; no clear D. V dropped 2 bases and J dropped 3 bases, with 11 bases sitting between them. The CDR3 spans 15 residues. The germline gives CDR1 MNHNS, CDR2 SASEGT. CDR3 nucleotides: TGTGCCAGCAGTGAATTGGTAGTTCTCAATCAGCCCCAGCATTTT. Its translation is CASSELVVLNQPQHF.

CDR3 residues: CASSFGQGTGFYNEQFF. As DNA, the CDR3 is TGTGCCAGCAGTTTCGGACAGGGGACAGGTTTTTACAATGAGCAGTTCTTC. This chain joins TRBV27 and TRBJ2-1, with 9 nucleotides matching TRBD1. Germline-derived CDR1 and CDR2 are MNHEY and SMNVEV (reference sequence). The V gene end was trimmed by 3 bases and the J gene end by 4 bases; junction bases not matched to a gene: 10. The CDR3 covers 17 residues.

The genes are TRBV6-5 and TRBJ1-3, with D perhaps TRBD1 (6 bases). Trimming took 6 bases from V and 4 from J, leaving 16 bases between them. The CDR3 has 15 residues. The germline V gene encodes CDR1 MNHEY and CDR2 SVGAGI. CDR3 sequence: CASSQTPDSGNTIYF. Written as DNA, the CDR3 is TGTGCCAGCAGCCAAACTCCGGACAGCGGAAACACCATATATTTT.

J is TRBJ2-1 and V is TRBV5-1; 11 nucleotides align to TRBD2. CDR3 length: 17 residues. Germline V CDR1 and CDR2: SGHRS, YFSETQ. V was clipped by 1 base and J by 6 bases; unmatched bases: 9. CDR3 sequence: CASSLSLAGGPGNEQFF. The CDR3 region has the DNA TGCGCCAGCAGCTTGAGTCTAGCGGGGGGTCCCGGCAATGAGCAGTTCTTC.

This rearrangement joins TRBV27 to TRBJ2-5; D ambiguous. V shed 5 bases and J shed 8 bases, with 15 bases lying between them. Germline V gene data show CDR1 as MNHEY and CDR2 as SMNVEV (reference sequence). This CDR3 contains 13 residues. The CDR3 spells CASSNSQEYTQYF. CDR3 sequence (DNA): TGTGCCAGCAGTAACAGTCAAGAGTATACCCAGTACTTC.